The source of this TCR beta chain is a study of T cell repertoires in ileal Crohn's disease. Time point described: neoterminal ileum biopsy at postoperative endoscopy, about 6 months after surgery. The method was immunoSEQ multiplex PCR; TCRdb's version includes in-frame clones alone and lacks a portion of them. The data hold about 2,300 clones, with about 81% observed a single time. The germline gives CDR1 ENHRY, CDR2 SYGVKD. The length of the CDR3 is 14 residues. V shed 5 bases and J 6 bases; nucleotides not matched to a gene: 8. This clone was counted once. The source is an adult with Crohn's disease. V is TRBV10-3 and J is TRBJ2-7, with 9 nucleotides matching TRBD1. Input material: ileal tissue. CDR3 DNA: TGTGCCATCAGTTCCCGGGACAGGGACTCCGAGCAGTACTTC. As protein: CAISSRDRDSEQYF.